This T cell receptor (beta chain) was obtained from a study of radiation and T cells in renal cell carcinoma. Using immunoSEQ multiplex PCR, the repertoire was profiled, and TCRdb retains in-frame clones only, with some absent. Among about 76,000 clones listed, about nine tenths were seen once. As for time point: blood 4 weeks post-SBRT, at nephrectomy. Treatment of the sample: 15 Gy SBRT to primary tumor, nephrectomy 4 weeks later. Nephrectomy followed 15 Gy stereotactic body radiation by 4 weeks. Trimming removed 3 bases from V and 6 bases from J; junction bases left unmatched: 7. Germline V lookup: CDR1 SGHKS, CDR2 YYEKEE (reference sequence). This CDR3 is built from 14 residues.

The sequences come from blood, collected from a patient whose treatment included radiotherapy and nephrectomy. The receptor comes from a woman in her sixties or seventies with renal cell carcinoma. This chain connects TRBV5-5 to TRBJ1-2, with 8 bases identical to TRBD1. Written as DNA, the CDR3 is TGTGCCAGCAGCTCCGGTACAGGGGGTAATGGCTACACCTTC. Translated, it gives CASSSGTGGNGYTF.